A selection of T cell receptor beta chains follows, all from one sample in a study of blood T cell repertoires in COVID-19. Assay used: immunoSEQ multiplex PCR; TCRdb lists only in-frame clones, some missing. The profile shows roughly 280,000 clones, approximately 85% of them singletons. The sample taken for sequencing was peripheral blood. Receptors originate from a woman aged 65 to 85 with acute or convalescent COVID-19. Both conserved end residues are part of each CDR3. D genes are given only for firm matches. Size values are once, few and many counts, or a class for expanded clones, and some rows have none.

TRBV2	TRBJ2-3	TRBD1	NA	CASSADRATDTQYF	TGTGCCAGCAGCGCGGACAGGGCCACAGATACGCAGTATTTT
TRBV2	TRBJ1-2	NA	NA	CASSRTVVNYGYTF	TGTGCCAGTTCGAGGACAGTAGTAAACTATGGCTACACCTTC
TRBV7-8	TRBJ1-2	NA	NA	CASSPGGGGYTF	TGTGCCAGCAGCCCGGGGGGGGGTGGCTACACCTTC
TRBV7-8	TRBJ2-7	NA	NA	CASSLRDTNYEQYF	TGTGCCAGCAGCCTCCGGGACACGAACTACGAGCAGTACTTC
TRBV9	TRBJ2-3	TRBD2	NA	CASSVLAGGTDTQYF	TGTGCCAGCAGCGTACTAGCGGGGGGCACAGATACGCAGTATTTT
TRBV5-6	TRBJ2-6	NA	once	CASSRRTGISGANVLTF	TGTGCCAGCAGCCGCCGCACGGGAATATCTGGGGCCAACGTCCTGACTTTC
TRBV5-1	TRBJ2-1	TRBD2	once	CASSLRLAGANEQFF	TGCGCCAGCAGCTTAAGACTAGCGGGGGCCAATGAGCAGTTCTTC
TRBV2	TRBJ2-7	TRBD1	NA	CATSITGTAHF	TGTGCCACCTCAATAACCGGGACAGCGCACTTC
TRBV27	TRBJ1-1	TRBD1	NA	CASSSGGAWDTEAFF	TGTGCCAGCAGTTCAGGGGGCGCATGGGATACTGAAGCTTTCTTT
TRBV27	TRBJ2-3	NA	few	CASSLARGTDTQYF	TGTGCCAGCAGTTTAGCCAGGGGCACAGATACGCAGTATTTT
TRBV28	TRBJ1-1	NA	NA	CARTPNTEAFF	TGTGCCAGGACTCCGAACACTGAAGCTTTCTTT
TRBV29-1	TRBJ2-2	TRBD1	NA	CSVRQGATGELFF	TGCAGCGTAAGACAGGGAGCCACCGGGGAGCTGTTTTTT
TRBV10-2	TRBJ2-3	TRBD1	NA	CASSRGGRGLEYYTQYF	TGCGCCAGCAGTCGTGGGGGCAGGGGGCTCGAATATTATACGCAGTATTTT